This entry lists 5 T cell receptor beta chains sequenced from one sample in a study of blood T cell repertoires in COVID-19. Produced via immunoSEQ multiplex PCR; TCRdb's table is partial and in-frame only. The sample holds about 220,000 clones, about 79% seen once. What was sequenced was peripheral blood. These TCRs come from a middle-aged man who had recovered from COVID-19.

The chain carries TRBV19 and TRBJ2-3; 9 bases are a match to TRBD1. Trimming at V came to 6 bases and at J to 14 bases, leaving 9 bases not matched to a gene. The length of the CDR3 is 12 residues. Per the germline V gene, CDR1 is LNHDA and CDR2 is SQIVND (reference sequence). The CDR3 reads CASRYGTGSWYF. DNA of the CDR3: TGTGCCAGTAGATACGGGACAGGGTCGTGGTATTTT. The whole variable domain, filled in from reference TRBV19 and TRBJ2-3, reads DGGITQSPKYLFRKEGQNVTLSCEQNLNHDAMYWYRQDPGQGLRLIYYSQIVNDFQKGDIAEGYSVSREKKESFPLTVTSAQKNPTAFYLCASRYGTGSWYFGPGTRLTVL.

Remarks on this clone: Different DNA sequences within this sample yield the same CDR3. The chain combines TRBV18 with TRBJ2-5; 8 bases fit TRBD1. Unmatched junction bases numbered 2, after V lost 3 bases and J lost 2 bases. CDR3 size: 14 residues. Germline values: CDR1 KGHSH, CDR2 LQKENI. The CDR3 loop is CASSPRTGQETQYF. CDR3 sequence (DNA): TGTGCCAGCTCACCTAGGACAGGGCAAGAGACCCAGTACTTC.

The V gene is TRBV12-3 or TRBV12-4, the J gene TRBJ1-4, with D tentatively TRBD1 (5 bases). V shed 3 bases and J shed 11 bases, with 13 bases lying between them. This CDR3 spans 13 amino acids. The CDR3 DNA follows: TGTGCCAGCAGTTTTAGCGGAGAGGGGAAACTGTTTTTT. This codes for CASSFSGEGKLFF.

The V and J genes are TRBV19 and TRBJ1-5; 8 bases are shared with TRBD1. Losses at the gene ends were 5 bases for V and 2 bases for J; bases not matched to a gene: 5. The CDR3 is 15 amino acids. CDR1 LNHDA and CDR2 SQIVND come from the germline V gene (reference sequence). The CDR3 reads CASSAPGQGNQPQHF. In nucleotides, the CDR3 is TGTGCCAGTAGTGCCCCGGGACAGGGCAATCAGCCCCAGCATTTT.

This clone occurred once. This rearrangement joins TRBV7-9 to TRBJ2-5, with TRBD2 identical over 14 bases. Per germline, CDR1 SEHNR and CDR2 FQNEAQ (reference sequence). Trimming removed 5 bases from V and 5 bases from J; junction bases left unmatched: 7. The CDR3 is 16 residues long. As DNA, the CDR3 is TGTGCCAGCAGCATCGGACTAGCGGGAGGTTTGGAGACCCAGTACTTC. Residues: CASSIGLAGGLETQYF.